This is a list of T cell receptor beta chains from one sample in a study of T cell responses to AZD1222 COVID-19 vaccine. Profiled with immunoSEQ multiplex PCR; TCRdb holds only in-frame clones, not every one. Of about 120,000 clones listed, approximately 87% are singletons. Specimen: peripheral blood, collected on day 0 of AZD1222 vaccination. Receptor source: an adult in good health. Both conserved end residues are part of each CDR3. Each record gives: CDR3 length, clone size, V gene, D gene, J gene, CDR3 DNA, CDR3 protein. D genes are given only for firm matches. The size field is filled for only some rows; it gives once, few, many or a size class.

length: 19
size: .
V: TRBV24-1
D: TRBD2
J: TRBJ2-5
DNA: TGTGCCACCAGTGATCCGCGGGGGGCTAGCGGGAGGGATCAAGAGACCCAGTACTTC
CDR3: CATSDPRGASGRDQETQYF

length: 10
size: .
V: TRBV28
D: .
J: TRBJ1-6
DNA: TGTGCCGCGGGGAGTTCACCCCTCCACTTT
CDR3: CAAGSSPLHF

length: 15
size: .
V: TRBV6-5
D: TRBD1
J: TRBJ1-1
DNA: TGTGCCAGTCGTCCCCCCAGGGGGAGGTGGGATGAAGCTTTCTTT
CDR3: CASRPPRGRWDEAFF

length: 15
size: .
V: TRBV5-1
D: .
J: TRBJ1-4
DNA: TGCGCCAGCAGCTTGGCCAACAGGGTTGGCGAAAAACTGTTTTTT
CDR3: CASSLANRVGEKLFF

length: 16
size: .
V: TRBV2
D: .
J: TRBJ1-6
DNA: TGTGCCAGCAGGGAAGCAGGACTGAGCTATAATTCACCCCTCCACTTT
CDR3: CASREAGLSYNSPLHF

length: 14
size: .
V: TRBV27
D: .
J: TRBJ2-7
DNA: TGTGCCAGCAGTTTCACCGGCACCTCCTACGAGCAGTACTTC
CDR3: CASSFTGTSYEQYF

length: 17
size: .
V: TRBV6-2/TRBV6-3
D: .
J: TRBJ2-5
DNA: TGTGCCAGCAGTACACACCCAATCGAGAGGGGCCAAGAGACCCAGTACTTC
CDR3: CASSTHPIERGQETQYF

length: 15
size: .
V: TRBV5-1
D: .
J: TRBJ1-5
DNA: TGCGCCAGCAGCTTGGAAGGTAGGGACAATCAGCCCCAGCATTTT
CDR3: CASSLEGRDNQPQHF

length: 14
size: once
V: TRBV3-1/TRBV3-2
D: TRBD2
J: TRBJ2-5
DNA: TGTGCCAGCAGCCAAGCTAGCGGTCAAGAGACCCAGTACTTC
CDR3: CASSQASGQETQYF

length: 13
size: .
V: TRBV28
D: .
J: TRBJ2-7
DNA: TGTGCCAGCAGTCTTGTACTGGTCTACGAGCAGTACTTC
CDR3: CASSLVLVYEQYF

length: 13
size: .
V: TRBV10-3
D: .
J: TRBJ1-5
DNA: TGTGCCATCAGTGAGATTCCGGATCAGCCCCAGCATTTT
CDR3: CAISEIPDQPQHF

length: 15
size: .
V: TRBV6-2/TRBV6-3
D: TRBD1
J: TRBJ1-2
DNA: TGTGCCAGCAGTCCCCCGGGACAGGGGAGAAATGGCTACACCTTC
CDR3: CASSPPGQGRNGYTF

length: 17
size: .
V: TRBV7-9
D: TRBD2
J: TRBJ2-3
DNA: TGTGCCAGCAGCTTAGATGGGACTAGCGGGAATACAGATACGCAGTATTTT
CDR3: CASSLDGTSGNTDTQYF

length: 15
size: .
V: TRBV28
D: .
J: TRBJ1-5
DNA: TGTGCCAGCAAACCCCCTTCCCCGGGGGGCCAGCCCCAGCATTTT
CDR3: CASKPPSPGGQPQHF

length: 12
size: once
V: TRBV7-8
D: .
J: TRBJ1-4
DNA: TGTGCCAGCAGCCTGGGCCTTGAAAAACTGTTTTTT
CDR3: CASSLGLEKLFF

length: 18
size: .
V: TRBV6-2/TRBV6-3
D: .
J: TRBJ1-5
DNA: TGTGCCAGCAGTTACCCTCTGGCAGGGGCTCAGCGCAATCAGCCCCAGCATTTT
CDR3: CASSYPLAGAQRNQPQHF

length: 13
size: once
V: TRBV5-1
D: .
J: TRBJ2-1
DNA: TGCGCCAGCAGTAACCCACTCAGCAATGAGCAGTTCTTC
CDR3: CASSNPLSNEQFF

length: 16
size: .
V: TRBV5-1
D: .
J: TRBJ1-1
DNA: TGCGCCAGCAGCTTGGGGTCGGGGGGAGGTAACACTGAAGCTTTCTTT
CDR3: CASSLGSGGGNTEAFF

length: 13
size: .
V: TRBV12-3/TRBV12-4
D: .
J: TRBJ1-6
DNA: TGTGCCAGCAGGTTGGAGGCTAATTCACCCCTCCACTTT
CDR3: CASRLEANSPLHF